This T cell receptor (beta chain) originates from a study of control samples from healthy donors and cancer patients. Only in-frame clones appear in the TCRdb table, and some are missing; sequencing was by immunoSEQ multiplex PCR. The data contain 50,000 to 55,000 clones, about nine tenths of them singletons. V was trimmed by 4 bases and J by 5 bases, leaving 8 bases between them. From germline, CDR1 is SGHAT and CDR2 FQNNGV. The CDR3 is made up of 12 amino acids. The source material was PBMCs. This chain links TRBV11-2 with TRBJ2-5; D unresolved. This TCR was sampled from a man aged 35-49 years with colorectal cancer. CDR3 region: CASSSDWETQYF. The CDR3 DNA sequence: TGTGCCAGCAGCTCAGACTGGGAGACCCAGTACTTC.